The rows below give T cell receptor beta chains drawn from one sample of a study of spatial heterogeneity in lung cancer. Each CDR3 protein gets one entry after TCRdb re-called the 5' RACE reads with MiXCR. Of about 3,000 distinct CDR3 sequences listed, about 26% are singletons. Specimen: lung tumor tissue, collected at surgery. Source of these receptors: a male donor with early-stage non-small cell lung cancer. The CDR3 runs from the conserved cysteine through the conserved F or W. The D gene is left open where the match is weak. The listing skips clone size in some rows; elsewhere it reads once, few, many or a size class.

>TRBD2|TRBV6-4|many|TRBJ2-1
CASSPSQAGGRYEQFF
TGTGCCAGCAGTCCCTCTCAAGCGGGAGGGCGGTATGAGCAGTTCTTC
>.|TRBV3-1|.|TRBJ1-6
CASSPPQGPSPLHF
TGTGCCAGCAGCCCTCCTCAGGGGCCTTCACCCCTCCACTTT
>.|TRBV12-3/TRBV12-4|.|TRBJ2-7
CASSSPGYYEQYF
TGTGCCAGCAGCTCGCCGGGATACTACGAGCAGTACTTC
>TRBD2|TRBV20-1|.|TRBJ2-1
CSAPLAGGNEQFF
TGCAGTGCCCCCCTAGCGGGAGGTAATGAGCAGTTCTTC
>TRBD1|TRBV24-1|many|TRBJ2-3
CATSDFGTGGPDTQYF
TGTGCCACCAGTGATTTTGGGACAGGGGGCCCAGATACGCAGTATTTT
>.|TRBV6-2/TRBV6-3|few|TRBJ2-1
CASSYGGVEQFF
TGTGCCAGCAGTTACGGAGGGGTTGAGCAGTTCTTC
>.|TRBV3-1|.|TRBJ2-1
CASSQEGRQQFF
TGTGCCAGCAGCCAAGAGGGACGGCAGCAGTTCTTC
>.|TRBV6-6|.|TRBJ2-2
CASSTAWGEATGELFF
TGTGCCAGCAGTACCGCATGGGGAGAGGCCACCGGGGAGCTGTTTTTT
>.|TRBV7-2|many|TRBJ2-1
CASSLDGPLDEQFF
TGTGCCAGCAGCTTAGATGGCCCCTTGGATGAGCAGTTCTTC
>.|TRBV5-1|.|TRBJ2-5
CASSSQGTSRETQYF
TGCGCCAGCAGCTCGCAAGGGACCTCCAGAGAGACCCAGTACTTC
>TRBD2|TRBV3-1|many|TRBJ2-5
CASSPRAGGSEETQYF
TGTGCCAGCAGCCCCCGTGCGGGAGGGTCCGAAGAGACCCAGTACTTC
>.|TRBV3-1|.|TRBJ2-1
CASSQDTVVSNEQFF
TGTGCCAGCAGCCAAGATACCGTAGTCTCCAATGAGCAGTTCTTC
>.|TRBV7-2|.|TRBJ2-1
CASSSRAHGAPNEQFF
TGTGCCAGCAGCTCCCGGGCCCATGGGGCCCCCAATGAGCAGTTCTTC
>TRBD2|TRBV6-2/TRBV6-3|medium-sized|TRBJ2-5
CASSLAGVETQYF
TGTGCCAGCAGTTTAGCGGGAGTAGAGACCCAGTACTTC
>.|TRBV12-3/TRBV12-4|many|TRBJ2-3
CASSLQGFMTDTQYF
TGTGCCAGCAGTTTACAGGGATTCATGACAGATACGCAGTATTTT
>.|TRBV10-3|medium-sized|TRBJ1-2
CAISESPRDYYGYTF
TGTGCCATCAGTGAGTCGCCCAGGGATTACTATGGCTACACCTTC
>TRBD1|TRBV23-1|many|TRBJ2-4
CASSLTGAIQYF
TGCGCCAGCAGTCTGACAGGGGCCATTCAGTACTTC
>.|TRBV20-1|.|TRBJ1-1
CSATRQNTEAFF
TGCAGTGCTACCCGACAGAACACTGAAGCTTTCTTT
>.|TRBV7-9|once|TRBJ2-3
CASTPRDTQYF
TGTGCCAGCACACCGCGGGATACGCAGTATTTT
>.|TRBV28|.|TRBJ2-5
CASSLRAKETQYF
TGTGCCAGCAGTTTAAGGGCCAAAGAGACCCAGTACTTC
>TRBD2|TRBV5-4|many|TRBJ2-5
CASSISGSPQETQYF
TGTGCCAGCAGTATAAGCGGGAGTCCCCAAGAGACCCAGTACTTC
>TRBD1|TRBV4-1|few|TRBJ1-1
CASSQEGTGNTEAFF
TGCGCCAGCAGCCAAGAAGGGACAGGGAACACTGAAGCTTTCTTT
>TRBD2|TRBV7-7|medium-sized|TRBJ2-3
CASSLTTAGGTDTQYF
TGTGCTAGCAGCCTCACGACAGCGGGAGGCACAGATACGCAGTATTTT
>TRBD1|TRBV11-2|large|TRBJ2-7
CASSLPGGPYEQYF
TGTGCCAGCAGCTTACCAGGGGGCCCCTACGAGCAGTACTTC
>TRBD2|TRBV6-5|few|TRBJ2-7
CASSYSIAGGNSYEQYF
TGTGCCAGCAGTTACTCGATCGCGGGAGGAAACTCCTACGAGCAGTACTTC
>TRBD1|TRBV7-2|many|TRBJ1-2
CASSGDRAANYGYTF
TGTGCCAGCAGCGGGGACAGGGCGGCTAACTATGGCTACACCTTC
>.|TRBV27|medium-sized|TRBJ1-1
CASNRGQSGTEAFF
TGTGCCAGCAACCGAGGTCAATCTGGCACTGAAGCTTTCTTT
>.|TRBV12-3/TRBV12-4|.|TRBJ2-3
CASSRDPISTDTQYF
TGTGCCAGCAGCCGGGACCCCATTTCCACAGATACGCAGTATTTT
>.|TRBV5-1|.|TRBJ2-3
CASSLVTARGTDTQYF
TGCGCCAGCAGCTTGGTTACAGCCCGGGGGACAGATACGCAGTATTTT
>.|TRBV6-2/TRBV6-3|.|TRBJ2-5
CASSFRLEGTLETQYF
TGTGCCAGCAGTTTTCGTCTAGAGGGGACCCTAGAGACCCAGTACTTC
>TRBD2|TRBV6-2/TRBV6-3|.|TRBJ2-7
CASTFSGEETYEQYF
TGTGCCAGCACCTTTAGCGGGGAGGAAACCTACGAGCAGTACTTC